This T cell receptor (beta chain) was obtained from a study of regulatory T cells in long-lasting Graves disease. Deletions cut 1 base from V and 3 bases from J, with 16 bases between. CDR3 size: 16 residues. CDR1 is LGHDT, CDR2 YNNKEL, per germline (reference sequence). This clonotype was detected many times. Described time point: newly diagnosed GD, antithyroid drugs for less than 3 months. RNA extracted from PBMCs served as the sequencing template. Combining iRepertoire HTBI primers with Arm-PCR of CDR3 regions, the authors built TCR beta libraries. TCRdb processed the multiplex PCR reads anew with MiXCR; each CDR3 protein has one entry. Found here are around 480,000 distinct CDR3 sequences, roughly 16% of them singletons; the top ten hold around 25%. The sample also formed part of further work on T cells in Graves' hyperthyroidism and ophthalmopathy.

Material: peripheral blood mononuclear cells (PBMCs), obtained at new diagnosis, from a patient treated with antithyroid drugs. V usage is TRBV3-1 and J usage is TRBJ2-7, with D perhaps matching TRBD1 or TRBD2 (5 bases each). The sequence came from a woman aged 35-65 years with Graves disease. The CDR3 loop is CASSQGGSGARYEQYF. For the CDR3, the DNA is TGTGCCAGCAGCCAAGGGGGGTCTGGGGCCCGCTACGAGCAGTACTTC.